Listed here is a single T cell receptor beta chain. The antigen is not known. This record belongs to a study of T cells in Graves' hyperthyroidism and ophthalmopathy. Overall study results and limits: Within blood appeared most thyroid clonotypes that had expanded above 0.001.

Germline values: CDR1 SGHRS, CDR2 YFSETQ. The V gene end was trimmed by 6 bases and the J gene end by 5 bases; junction bases not matched to a gene: 7. The CDR3 has 15 residues. RNA transcripts gave rise to amplified TCR beta CDR3 regions. Using the HTBI primer set, a first-round RT-PCR was run on the TCR CDR3. TCRdb processed the multiplex PCR reads anew with MiXCR; each CDR3 protein has one entry. The table has around 690,000 distinct CDR3 sequences, about 18% seen once; the top ten hold around 15%. The clonotype was recovered from a man aged 50 to 59 with Graves' hyperthyroidism. This chain links TRBV5-1 with TRBJ2-1; TRBD2 agrees at 11 bases. What was sequenced was blood. The DNA for the CDR3 is TGCGCCAGCACCCTAATAGCGGGAGGGAACAATGAGCAGTTCTTC. Translation: CASTLIAGGNNEQFF.